The entry below describes one TCR beta chain. The sample comes from a study of CD8 T cells in ankylosing spondylitis. V dropped 0 bases and J dropped 2 bases, with 4 bases sitting between them. This CDR3 has 13 amino acids. Per the germline V gene, CDR1 is SGDLS and CDR2 is YYNGEE. TCRdb used MiXCR to reprocess the 5' RACE reads, holding one entry per CDR3 protein. The sample holds 250,000 or so distinct CDR3 sequences, 24% seen once. The V gene is TRBV9, the J gene TRBJ2-3, with D unresolved. The clonotype was recovered from a male donor with ankylosing spondylitis or in good health (not recorded which). Source material: blood, either unsorted or a sorted T cell fraction (not recorded which). The CDR3 reads CASSVVDTDTQYF. CDR3 DNA sequence: TGTGCCAGCAGCGTAGTGGACACAGATACGCAGTATTTT.